These T cell receptor beta chains were read from a single sample in a study of T cell responses to AZD1222 COVID-19 vaccine. TCRdb's copy holds only in-frame clones and misses some; the assay was immunoSEQ multiplex PCR. There are 40,000 to 55,000 clones in the sample; 85% to 90% occur only once, and around 1.1% lies in the top ten. Sequencing used peripheral blood, obtained 28 days after the second AZD1222 dose. The receptors stem from an adult who received the AZD1222 COVID-19 vaccine. Each CDR3 is given with its conserved first and last residue. The order of the fields is clone size, V gene, J gene, D gene, CDR3 protein, CDR3 DNA. The D gene is left open where the match is weak. Expanded clones are given a class, and other clones once, few, many or no size at all.

NA	TRBV7-9	TRBJ2-3	NA	CASSFGGLDTQYF	TGTGCCAGCAGCTTTGGGGGATTAGATACGCAGTATTTT
NA	TRBV10-2	TRBJ2-1	TRBD2	CASRLNRLAGGSYNEQFF	TGCGCCAGCCGTCTTAATCGACTAGCGGGGGGCTCCTACAATGAGCAGTTCTTC
NA	TRBV30	TRBJ1-6	TRBD1	CAWSPGQDPSPLHF	TGTGCCTGGAGTCCGGGACAGGATCCTTCACCCCTCCACTTT
once	TRBV6-6	TRBJ1-2	TRBD1	CASSKLPGQVNYGYTF	TGTGCCAGCAGTAAACTTCCGGGACAGGTCAACTATGGCTACACCTTC
NA	TRBV5-6	TRBJ2-7	TRBD1	CASSPGTGVSYEQYF	TGTGCCAGCAGCCCCGGGACAGGGGTCTCCTACGAGCAGTACTTC
NA	TRBV30	TRBJ1-6	NA	CAWTRRGGTVNSPLHF	TGTGCCTGGACCCGAAGGGGGGGGACGGTGAATTCACCCCTCCACTTT
NA	TRBV5-1	TRBJ1-5	TRBD1	CASSLDHGTDQPQHF	TGCGCCAGCAGCTTGGACCATGGGACAGATCAGCCCCAGCATTTT
NA	TRBV15	TRBJ2-7	TRBD1	CATSSGGQGQQYF	TGTGCCACCAGCAGCGGCGGACAGGGACAGCAGTACTTC
NA	TRBV12-3/TRBV12-4	TRBJ1-6	NA	CASSLGHSPLHF	TGTGCCAGCAGTTTGGGTCATTCACCCCTCCACTTT
once	TRBV19	TRBJ2-7	TRBD1	CASRGTGHSYEQYF	TGTGCCAGTAGAGGGACAGGGCACTCCTACGAGCAGTACTTC
NA	TRBV7-9	TRBJ2-1	NA	CASRRQENEQFF	TGTGCCAGCAGACGACAGGAGAATGAGCAGTTCTTC
once	TRBV7-9	TRBJ1-2	TRBD1	CASSQLIEDRNYGYTF	TGTGCCAGCAGCCAACTCATTGAGGACAGGAACTATGGCTACACCTTC
NA	TRBV24-1	TRBJ1-2	NA	CATQDTLGTYGYTF	TGTGCCACCCAGGACACCCTTGGAACCTATGGCTACACCTTC
NA	TRBV19	TRBJ2-7	NA	CASRPSPASYEQYF	TGTGCCAGCCGGCCCTCTCCGGCCTCCTACGAGCAGTACTTC
NA	TRBV7-9	TRBJ1-5	TRBD1	CASSLGTGIAQPQHF	TGTGCCAGCAGCCTAGGGACAGGGATCGCTCAGCCCCAGCATTTT
NA	TRBV7-2	TRBJ2-7	NA	CASSLGFRSYEQYF	TGTGCCAGCAGCTTAGGGTTCCGATCCTACGAGCAGTACTTC
NA	TRBV30	TRBJ2-3	TRBD2	CAWARTSGYTDTQYF	TGTGCCTGGGCCCGGACTAGCGGATACACAGATACGCAGTATTTT
NA	TRBV7-8	TRBJ2-3	NA	CASSSDRLLRDTQYF	TGTGCCAGCAGCTCTGACCGACTCCTTCGGGATACGCAGTATTTT
NA	TRBV5-1	TRBJ2-3	NA	CASSYSPPGPLMGDTQYF	TGCGCCAGCAGCTATAGCCCCCCCGGGCCCCTAATGGGAGATACGCAGTATTTT
NA	TRBV12-5	TRBJ2-3	TRBD2	CASGAGADTQYF	TGTGCTAGTGGCGCGGGGGCAGATACGCAGTATTTT
NA	TRBV30	TRBJ1-1	NA	CAWSVGAGTEAFF	TGTGCCTGGAGCGTAGGGGCGGGCACTGAAGCTTTCTTT
NA	TRBV18	TRBJ1-1	TRBD1	CASSESGGWNTEAFF	TGTGCCAGCTCAGAGTCAGGGGGCTGGAACACTGAAGCTTTCTTT
once	TRBV27	TRBJ2-7	NA	CASSPKSSYEQYF	TGTGCCAGCAGTCCGAAAAGCTCCTACGAGCAGTACTTC